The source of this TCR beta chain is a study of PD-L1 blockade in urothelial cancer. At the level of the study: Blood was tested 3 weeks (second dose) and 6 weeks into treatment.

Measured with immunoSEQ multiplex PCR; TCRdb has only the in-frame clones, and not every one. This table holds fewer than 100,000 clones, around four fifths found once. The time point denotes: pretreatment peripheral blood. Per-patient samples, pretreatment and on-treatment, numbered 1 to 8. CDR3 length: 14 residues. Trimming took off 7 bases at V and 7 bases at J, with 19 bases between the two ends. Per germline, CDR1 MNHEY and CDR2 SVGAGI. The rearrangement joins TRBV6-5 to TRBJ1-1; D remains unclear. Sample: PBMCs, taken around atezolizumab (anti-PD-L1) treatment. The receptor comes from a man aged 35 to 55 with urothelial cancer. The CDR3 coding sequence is TGTGCCAGCACCCCGCCGGGGTATCTCCGTGAAGCTTTCTTT. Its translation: CASTPPGYLREAFF.